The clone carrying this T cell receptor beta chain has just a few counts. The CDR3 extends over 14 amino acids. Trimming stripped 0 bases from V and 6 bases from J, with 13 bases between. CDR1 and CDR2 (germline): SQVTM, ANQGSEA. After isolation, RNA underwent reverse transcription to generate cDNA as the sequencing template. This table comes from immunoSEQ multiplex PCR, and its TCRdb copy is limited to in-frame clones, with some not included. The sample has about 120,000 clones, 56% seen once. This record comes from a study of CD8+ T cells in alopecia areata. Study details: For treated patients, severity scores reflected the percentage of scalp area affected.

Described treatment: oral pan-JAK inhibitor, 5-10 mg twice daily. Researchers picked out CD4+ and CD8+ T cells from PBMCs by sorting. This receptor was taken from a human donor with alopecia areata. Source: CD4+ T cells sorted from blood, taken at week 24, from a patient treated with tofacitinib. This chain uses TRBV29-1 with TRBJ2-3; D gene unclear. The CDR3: CSVEDRVPLDTQYF. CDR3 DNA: TGCAGCGTTGAAGACCGGGTCCCTCTGGATACGCAGTATTTT.